This T cell receptor beta chain originates from a study of cytomegalovirus exposure and HLA in healthy donors. Study-wide context: Among about 200 million T cells, an earlier analysis found 90 million to 130 million unique TCR beta sequences. General observations from the study: The authors assumed roughly uniform sequencing depth across donors for presence/absence analyses. TCR beta V- and J-gene trimming, according to a later analysis, was linked to a missense DCLRE1C variant. An analysis done earlier found most TCR beta V segments productive about 90% or about 30% of the time.

The PCR ran on 60 Vbeta and 13 Jbeta primers. TCRdb's copy holds only in-frame clones and misses some; the assay was immunoSEQ multiplex PCR. The sample consists of about 180,000 clones, around 80% of them appearing once. As for this clone: Its antigen is unknown.

Sequencing input: PBMCs. This TCR derives from a man between 18 and 29 years old in good health and CMV-seronegative.

The chain's CDR3 is CASSRYRPRGYTF. DNA for the CDR3: TGTGCCAGCAGCCGTTACAGGCCTCGGGGCTACACCTTC. V usage is TRBV6-5 and J usage is TRBJ1-2, with D maybe TRBD1 (5 bases). The CDR3 loop spans 13 amino acids. The germline V gene has CDR1 MNHEY and CDR2 SVGAGI. Trimming removed 6 bases from V and 8 bases from J, with 16 bases in between.